The 14 T cell receptor beta chains in this list originate from one sample, sequenced in a study of blood T cell repertoires in COVID-19. The protocol was immunoSEQ multiplex PCR, while the TCRdb copy is restricted to in-frame clones and leaves out a portion. The sample carries about 410,000 clones, less than 95% recorded once. The sample was PBMCs or T cells enriched from blood (not recorded which). These receptors originate from a man between 18 and 35 years old who had recovered from COVID-19.

The chain carries TRBV10-3 and TRBJ2-4; D uncertain. This CDR3 comprises 14 residues. The V gene lost 4 bases and the J gene lost 2 bases, with 9 bases spanning the gap. Germline V gene lookup returns CDR1 ENHRY and CDR2 SYGVKD. CDR3 sequence (DNA): TGTGCCATCAGTGCCAACAGATCCAAAAACATTCAGTACTTC. This codes for CAISANRSKNIQYF.

J is TRBJ1-6 and V is TRBV4-1; tentatively, D is TRBD1 (5 bases). Germline assignment: CDR1 MGHRA and CDR2 YSYEKL. There are 16 residues in the CDR3. Trimming left V 4 bases short and J 8 bases short, with 18 bases between. The CDR3 region has the DNA TGCGCCAGCAGCCCATTGGTGGGGCGATTGGATTCACCCCTCCACTTT. Its translation is CASSPLVGRLDSPLHF.

The genes are TRBV30 and TRBJ1-5; D is unresolved. CDR1 and CDR2 from the germline V gene are GTSNPN and SVGIG (reference sequence). With 4 bases removed from V and 2 bases from J, the gap between germline ends came to 9 bases. The CDR3 has 13 residues. In nucleotides, the CDR3 is TGTGCCTGGAACGGGTATCGCAATCAGCCCCAGCATTTT. This codes for CAWNGYRNQPQHF.

The rearrangement joins TRBV6-5 to TRBJ1-6; D is unclear. Trimming cost V 8 bases and J 5 bases, with 13 bases left between them. The CDR3 covers 14 residues. Germline V gene data show CDR1 as MNHEY and CDR2 as SVGAGI. CDR3 in amino acids: CASGPGFDNSPLHF. In DNA, the CDR3 is TGTGCCAGCGGGCCGGGGTTCGATAATTCACCCCTCCACTTT.

The chain has TRBV10-3 and TRBJ1-6; no reliable D call. The CDR3 has 13 amino acids. From germline, CDR1 is ENHRY and CDR2 SYGVKD. The V gene lost 4 bases and the J gene lost 8 bases, with 9 bases spanning the gap. In DNA form, the CDR3 reads TGTGCCATCAGTGGCACGTCGGATTCACCCCTCCACTTT. Translated, it gives CAISGTSDSPLHF.

The V call is TRBV19, the J call TRBJ1-1; D is undetermined. The V gene's germline CDR1 is LNHDA and CDR2 SQIVND (reference sequence). This CDR3 is 10 amino acids long. Trimming took 3 bases from V and 8 from J, leaving 4 bases between them. The CDR3 sequence: CASSMGEAFF. The CDR3 bases are TGTGCCAGTAGTATGGGCGAAGCTTTCTTT. The whole variable domain, remainder taken from reference TRBV19 and TRBJ1-1, is DGGITQSPKYLFRKEGQNVTLSCEQNLNHDAMYWYRQDPGQGLRLIYYSQIVNDFQKGDIAEGYSVSREKKESFPLTVTSAQKNPTAFYLCASSMGEAFFGQGTRLTVV.

The V and J genes are TRBV13 and TRBJ1-1, with D possibly matching TRBD1 (5 bases). Between the trimmed V and J ends, which lost 5 bases and 0 bases, there was a span of 7 bases. The CDR3 consists of 13 residues. CDR1 and CDR2 (germline): PRHDT, FYEKMQ (reference sequence). The CDR3, as DNA: TGTGCCAGCAGCATGACAGTGAACACTGAAGCTTTCTTT. It encodes CASSMTVNTEAFF. Full variable domain (outside the CDR3, taken from reference TRBV13 and TRBJ1-1): AAGVIQSPRHLIKEKRETATLKCYPIPRHDTVYWYQQGPGQDPQFLISFYEKMQSDKGSIPDRFSAQQFSDYHSELNMSSLELGDSALYFCASSMTVNTEAFFGQGTRLTVV.

This chain uses TRBV12-3 or TRBV12-4 with TRBJ1-1; weak D call: TRBD1 (6 bases). Trimming took off 3 bases at V and 7 bases at J, with 12 bases between the two ends. CDR3 length: 13 amino acids. CDR3 in DNA: TGTGCCAGCAGTTTTGCAGGGGTCGGTGAAGCTTTCTTT. It translates to CASSFAGVGEAFF.

The rearrangement uses TRBV7-2 and TRBJ1-2; TRBD1 matches at 8 bases. J was trimmed by 4 bases and V by 5 bases; bases with no gene match: 6. The CDR3 runs to 14 residues. The germline V gene has CDR1 SGHTA and CDR2 FQGNSA. For the CDR3, the DNA is TGTGCCAGCAGCACCCCGGGACAGGTCTATGGCTACACCTTC. It translates to CASSTPGQVYGYTF.

This rearrangement joins TRBV2 to TRBJ2-2; D call uncertain. With 1 base removed from V and 4 bases from J, the gap between germline ends came to 7 bases. The CDR3 is made up of 14 amino acids. From germline, CDR1 is SNHLY and CDR2 FYNNEI. CDR3 region: CASSEGGGTGELFF. CDR3 sequence (DNA): TGTGCCAGCAGTGAAGGCGGTGGCACCGGGGAGCTGTTTTTT.

This chain uses TRBV19 with TRBJ2-1; TRBD2 might be the D (6 bases). This CDR3 region has 19 residues. Trimming pared 3 bases from V and 1 base from J, leaving 22 bases between. In germline, CDR1 is LNHDA, CDR2 SQIVND (reference sequence). The DNA for the CDR3 is TGTGCCAGTAGTATGGGAGGCGGTACGATGAGGCGATCCTACAATGAGCAGTTCTTC. Encoded protein: CASSMGGGTMRRSYNEQFF. The variable domain in full, with the rest retrieved from reference TRBV19 and TRBJ2-1, is DGGITQSPKYLFRKEGQNVTLSCEQNLNHDAMYWYRQDPGQGLRLIYYSQIVNDFQKGDIAEGYSVSREKKESFPLTVTSAQKNPTAFYLCASSMGGGTMRRSYNEQFFGPGTRLTVL.

The chain has TRBV12-3 or TRBV12-4 and TRBJ1-1; D not resolved. V lost 6 bases to trimming and J lost 10 bases, with 18 bases between them. The CDR3 sequence is 13 residues long. This CDR3 reads CASSLSPREGAFF. The CDR3 DNA follows: TGTGCCAGCAGCCTAAGCCCCCGGGAGGGAGCTTTCTTT.

This sequence joins TRBV2 and TRBJ1-1; 7 positions agree with TRBD1. CDR1 is SNHLY and CDR2 is FYNNEI in the germline V gene. This CDR3 has 14 residues. V shed 8 bases and J 6 bases; nucleotides not matched to a gene: 12. The CDR3: CASENQGVGAEAFF. CDR3 bases: TGTGCCAGCGAAAACCAGGGGGTTGGCGCTGAAGCTTTCTTT.

Worth noting for this clone: At one boundary the junction diverges from the germline segment, which might be a read error. This CDR3 reads CATSRYHEQFF. CDR3 DNA: TGTGCCACCTCCCGCTACCATGAGCAGTTCTTC. This chain connects TRBV25-1 to TRBJ2-1, with D unresolved. The CDR3 is made up of 11 amino acids. The germline CDR1 and CDR2 sequences are MGHDK and SYGVNS. The full variable domain, its missing parts supplied by reference TRBV25-1 and TRBJ2-1, is EADIYQTPRYLVIGTGKKITLECSQTMGHDKMYWYQQDPGMELHLIHYSYGVNSTEKGDLSSESTVSRIRTEHFPLTLESARPSHTSQYLCATSRYHEQFFGPGTRLTVL.